This TCR beta chain was retrieved from a study of OX40 agonist ivuxolimab in advanced cancers. CDR3 size: 12 residues. Trimming removed 8 bases from V and 2 bases from J; junction bases left unmatched: 1. CDR1 is MNHEY and CDR2 is SMNVEV in the germline V gene (reference sequence). The protocol was immunoSEQ multiplex PCR, while the TCRdb copy is restricted to in-frame clones and leaves out a portion. The sample shows tens of thousands of clones, 90% of them seen only once. This clone was seen just once. This rearrangement joins TRBV27 to TRBJ2-7; 9 bases align to TRBD1. Material: CD4+ or CD8+ T cells sorted from blood, obtained in a trial of the OX40 agonist ivuxolimab. The receptor comes from an adult with an advanced solid tumor such as melanoma, head and neck, liver or kidney cancer. The CDR3 protein is CASRTGAYEQYF. CDR3 DNA: TGTGCCAGCCGGACAGGGGCCTACGAGCAGTACTTC.